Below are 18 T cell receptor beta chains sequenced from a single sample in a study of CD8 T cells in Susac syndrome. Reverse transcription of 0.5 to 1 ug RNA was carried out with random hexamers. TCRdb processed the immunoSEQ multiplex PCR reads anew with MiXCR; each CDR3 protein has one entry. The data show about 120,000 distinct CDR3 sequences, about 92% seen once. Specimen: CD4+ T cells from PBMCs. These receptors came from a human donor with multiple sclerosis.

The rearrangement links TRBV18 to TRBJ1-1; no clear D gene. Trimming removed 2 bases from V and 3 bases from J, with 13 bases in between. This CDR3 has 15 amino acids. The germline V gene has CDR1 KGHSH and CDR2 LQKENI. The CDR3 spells CASSPTDGSDTEAFF. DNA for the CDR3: TGTGCCAGCTCACCAACGGACGGATCGGACACTGAAGCTTTCTTT.

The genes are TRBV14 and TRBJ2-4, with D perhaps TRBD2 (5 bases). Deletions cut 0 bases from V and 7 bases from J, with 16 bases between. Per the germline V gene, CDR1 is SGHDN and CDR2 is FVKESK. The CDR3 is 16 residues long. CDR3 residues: CASSQDAGMGLNIQYF. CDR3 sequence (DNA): TGTGCCAGCAGCCAAGATGCGGGTATGGGTTTGAACATTCAGTACTTC.

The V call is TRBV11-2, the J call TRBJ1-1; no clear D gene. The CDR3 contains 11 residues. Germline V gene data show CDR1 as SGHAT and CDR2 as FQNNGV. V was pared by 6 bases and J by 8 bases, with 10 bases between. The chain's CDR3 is CASSSTVEAFF. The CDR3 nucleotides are TGTGCCAGCAGTTCCACAGTGGAAGCTTTCTTT.

DNA for the CDR3: TGCAGCGTTGAAGTACAGGCGGACACTGAAGCTTTCTTT. Amino acid sequence: CSVEVQADTEAFF. The chain uses TRBV29-1 and TRBJ1-1; TRBD1 is a possible D gene (5 bases). Germline loops: CDR1 SQVTM, CDR2 ANQGSEA. The CDR3 covers 13 residues. V was cut by 1 base and J by 3 bases, with 9 bases left in between.

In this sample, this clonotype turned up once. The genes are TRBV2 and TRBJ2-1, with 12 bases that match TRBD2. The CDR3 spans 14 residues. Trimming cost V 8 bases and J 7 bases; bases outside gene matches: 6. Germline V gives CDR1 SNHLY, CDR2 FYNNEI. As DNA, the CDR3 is TGTGCCAGCCTCGGACTAGCGGGGCGGAATGAGCAGTTCTTC. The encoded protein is CASLGLAGRNEQFF.

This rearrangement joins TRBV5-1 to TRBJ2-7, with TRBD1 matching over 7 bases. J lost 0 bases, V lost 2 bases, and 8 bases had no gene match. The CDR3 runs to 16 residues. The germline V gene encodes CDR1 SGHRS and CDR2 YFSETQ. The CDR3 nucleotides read TGCGCCAGCAGCTTACGACAGGGACAAAACTCCTACGAGCAGTACTTC. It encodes CASSLRQGQNSYEQYF.

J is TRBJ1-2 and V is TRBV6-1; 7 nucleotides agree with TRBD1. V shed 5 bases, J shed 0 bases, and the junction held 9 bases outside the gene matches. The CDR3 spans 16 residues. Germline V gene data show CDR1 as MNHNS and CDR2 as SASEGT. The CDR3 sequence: CASSPGTEPSNYGYTF. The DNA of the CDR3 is TGTGCCAGCAGTCCCGGGACAGAGCCTTCTAACTATGGCTACACCTTC.

The DNA of the CDR3 is TGCGCCAGCAGCTTGCAAGGTGGCCACGAGCAGTACTTC. Amino acid sequence: CASSLQGGHEQYF. This sequence joins TRBV5-1 and TRBJ2-7; D is unclear. With 1 base removed from V and 5 bases from J, the gap between germline ends came to 10 bases. Germline loops: CDR1 SGHRS, CDR2 YFSETQ. The CDR3 has 13 residues.

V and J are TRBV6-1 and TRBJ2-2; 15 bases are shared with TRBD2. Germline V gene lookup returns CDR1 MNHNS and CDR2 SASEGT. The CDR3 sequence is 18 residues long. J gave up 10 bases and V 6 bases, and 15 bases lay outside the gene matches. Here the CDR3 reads CASSSSGYWTSGGAELFF. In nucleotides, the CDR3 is TGTGCCAGCAGCTCATCGGGATACTGGACTAGCGGGGGGGCGGAGCTGTTTTTT.

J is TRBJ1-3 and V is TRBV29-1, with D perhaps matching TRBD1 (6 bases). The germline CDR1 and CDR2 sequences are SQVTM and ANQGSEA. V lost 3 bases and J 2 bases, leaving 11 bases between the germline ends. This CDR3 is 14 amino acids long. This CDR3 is CSVEGGLTGNTIYF. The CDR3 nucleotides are TGCAGCGTTGAGGGGGGGCTCACTGGAAACACCATATATTTT.

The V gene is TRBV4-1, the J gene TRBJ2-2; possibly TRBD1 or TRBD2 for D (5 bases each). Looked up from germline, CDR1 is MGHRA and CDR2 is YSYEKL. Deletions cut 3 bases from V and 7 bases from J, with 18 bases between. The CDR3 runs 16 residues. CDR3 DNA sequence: TGCGCCAGCAGCCAGGCATCCGGGACCGGCATCGGGGAGCTGTTTTTT. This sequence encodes CASSQASGTGIGELFF.

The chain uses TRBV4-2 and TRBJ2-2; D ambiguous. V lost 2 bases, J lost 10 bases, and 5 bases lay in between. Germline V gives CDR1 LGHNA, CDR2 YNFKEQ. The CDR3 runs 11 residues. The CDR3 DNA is TGTGCCAGCAGCCAAACGGCGGAGCTGTTTTTT. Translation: CASSQTAELFF.

CDR3 protein: CSVDRGNEQYF. The CDR3 coding sequence is TGCAGCGTCGACAGGGGAAACGAGCAGTACTTC. The chain carries TRBV29-1 and TRBJ2-7; TRBD1 matches 8 bases. V was clipped by 6 bases and J by 5 bases; unmatched bases: 3. The CDR3 has 11 residues. Germline V CDR1 and CDR2: SQVTM, ANQGSEA.

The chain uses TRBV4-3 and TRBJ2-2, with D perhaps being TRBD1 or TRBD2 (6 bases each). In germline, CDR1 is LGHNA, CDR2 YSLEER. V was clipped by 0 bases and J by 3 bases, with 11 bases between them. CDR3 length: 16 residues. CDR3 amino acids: CASSQDLGGHTGELFF. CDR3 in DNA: TGCGCCAGCAGCCAAGATTTGGGGGGCCACACCGGGGAGCTGTTTTTT.

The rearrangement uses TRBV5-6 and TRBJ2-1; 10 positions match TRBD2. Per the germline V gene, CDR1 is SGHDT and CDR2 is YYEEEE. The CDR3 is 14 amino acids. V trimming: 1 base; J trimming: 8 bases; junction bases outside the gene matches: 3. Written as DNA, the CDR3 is TGTGCCAGCAGCTTGCGACTAGCGGGCCATGAGCAGTTCTTC. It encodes CASSLRLAGHEQFF.

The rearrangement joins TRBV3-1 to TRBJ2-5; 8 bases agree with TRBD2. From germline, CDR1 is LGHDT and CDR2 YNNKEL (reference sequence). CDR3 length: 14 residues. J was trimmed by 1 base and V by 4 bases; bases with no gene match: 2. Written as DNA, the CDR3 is TGTGCCAGCAGCCGCGCGGGGGGCCAAGAGACCCAGTACTTC. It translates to CASSRAGGQETQYF.

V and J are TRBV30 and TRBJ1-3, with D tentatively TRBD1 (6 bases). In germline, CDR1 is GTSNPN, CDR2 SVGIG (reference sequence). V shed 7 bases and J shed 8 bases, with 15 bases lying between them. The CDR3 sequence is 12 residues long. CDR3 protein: CASPGAVDTIYF. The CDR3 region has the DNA TGTGCCTCGCCGGGGGCCGTGGACACCATATATTTT. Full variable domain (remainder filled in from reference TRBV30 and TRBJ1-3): SQTIHQWPATLVQPVGSPLSLECTVEGTSNPNLYWYRQAAGRGLQLLFYSVGIGQISSEVPQNLSASRPQDRQFILSSKKLLLSDSGFYLCASPGAVDTIYFGEGSWLTVV.

The CDR3 DNA reads TGTGCCAGCAGTGAAGCCTGGGGCGCGGACTATGGCTACACCTTC. It is translated as CASSEAWGADYGYTF. J is TRBJ1-2 and V is TRBV6-1, with D possibly being TRBD1 (5 bases). The CDR3 length is 15 residues. Germline V gene sequence: CDR1 MNHNS, CDR2 SASEGT. Trimming removed 0 bases at V and 3 bases at J, with 11 bases between.